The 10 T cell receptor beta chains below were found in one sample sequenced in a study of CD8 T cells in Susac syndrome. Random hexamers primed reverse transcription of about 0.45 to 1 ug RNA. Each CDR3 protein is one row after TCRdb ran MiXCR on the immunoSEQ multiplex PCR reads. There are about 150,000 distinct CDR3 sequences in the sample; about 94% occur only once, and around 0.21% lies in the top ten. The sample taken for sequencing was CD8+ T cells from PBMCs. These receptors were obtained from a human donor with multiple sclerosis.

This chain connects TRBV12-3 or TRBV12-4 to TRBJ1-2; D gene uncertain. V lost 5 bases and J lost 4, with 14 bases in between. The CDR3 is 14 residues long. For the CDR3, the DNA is TGTGCCAGCAGTCCATCCCCCTCCGGCTATGGCTACACCTTC. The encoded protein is CASSPSPSGYGYTF.

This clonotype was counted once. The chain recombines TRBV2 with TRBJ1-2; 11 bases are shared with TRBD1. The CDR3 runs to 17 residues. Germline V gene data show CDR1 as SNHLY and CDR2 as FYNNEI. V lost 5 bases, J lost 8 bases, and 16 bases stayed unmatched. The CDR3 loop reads CASSPTPRRTGGEGYTF. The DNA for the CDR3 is TGTGCCAGCAGTCCGACGCCGAGGCGGACAGGGGGCGAAGGCTACACCTTC.

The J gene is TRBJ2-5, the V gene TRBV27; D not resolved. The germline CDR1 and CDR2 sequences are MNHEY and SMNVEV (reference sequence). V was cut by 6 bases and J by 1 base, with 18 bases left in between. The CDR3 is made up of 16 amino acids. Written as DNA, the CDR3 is TGTGCCAGCAGCGTAGGACCGCCACGACTCCAAGAGACCCAGTACTTC. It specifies CASSVGPPRLQETQYF.

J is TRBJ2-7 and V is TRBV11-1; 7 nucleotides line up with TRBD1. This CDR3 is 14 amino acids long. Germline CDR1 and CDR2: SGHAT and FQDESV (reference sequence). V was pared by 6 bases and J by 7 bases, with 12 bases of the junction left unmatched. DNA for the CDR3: TGTGCCAGCAGTTCTCGGGACAGTACGCGGGAGCAGTACTTC. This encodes CASSSRDSTREQYF.

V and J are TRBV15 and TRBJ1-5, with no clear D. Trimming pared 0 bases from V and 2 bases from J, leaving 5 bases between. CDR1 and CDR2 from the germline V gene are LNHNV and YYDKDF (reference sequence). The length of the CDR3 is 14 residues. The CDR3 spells CATSRDKGNQPQHF. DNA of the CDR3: TGTGCCACCAGCAGAGATAAAGGCAATCAGCCCCAGCATTTT.

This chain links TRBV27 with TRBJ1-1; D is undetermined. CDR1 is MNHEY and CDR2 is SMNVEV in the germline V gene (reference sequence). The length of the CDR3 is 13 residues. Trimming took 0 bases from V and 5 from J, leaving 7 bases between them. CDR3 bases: TGTGCCAGCAGTTTATCGGCCGGTACTGAAGCTTTCTTT. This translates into CASSLSAGTEAFF.

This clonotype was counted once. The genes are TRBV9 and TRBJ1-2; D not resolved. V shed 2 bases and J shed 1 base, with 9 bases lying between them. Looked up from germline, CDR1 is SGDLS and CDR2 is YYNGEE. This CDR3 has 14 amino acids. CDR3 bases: TGTGCCAGCAGCGTCGGTACAGATAACTATGGCTACACCTTC. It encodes CASSVGTDNYGYTF.

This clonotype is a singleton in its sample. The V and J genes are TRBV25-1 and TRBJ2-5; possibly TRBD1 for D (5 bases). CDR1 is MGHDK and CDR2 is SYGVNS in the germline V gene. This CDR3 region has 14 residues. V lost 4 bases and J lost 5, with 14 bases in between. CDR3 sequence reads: CASSASGILETQYF. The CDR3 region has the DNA TGTGCCAGCAGTGCCTCAGGGATCTTGGAGACCCAGTACTTC.

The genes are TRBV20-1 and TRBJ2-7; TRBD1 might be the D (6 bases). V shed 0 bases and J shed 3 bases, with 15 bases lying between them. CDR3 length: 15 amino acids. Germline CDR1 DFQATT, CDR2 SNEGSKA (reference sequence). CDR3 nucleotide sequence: TGCAGTGCTAGAGATCGTCGGGACAAGAACTACGAGCAGTACTTC. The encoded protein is CSARDRRDKNYEQYF.

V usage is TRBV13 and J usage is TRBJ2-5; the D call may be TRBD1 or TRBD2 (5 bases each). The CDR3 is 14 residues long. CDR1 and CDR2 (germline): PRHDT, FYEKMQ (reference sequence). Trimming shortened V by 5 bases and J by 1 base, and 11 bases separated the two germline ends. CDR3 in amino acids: CASSPGAGQETQYF. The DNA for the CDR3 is TGTGCCAGCAGCCCCGGGGCAGGCCAAGAGACCCAGTACTTC. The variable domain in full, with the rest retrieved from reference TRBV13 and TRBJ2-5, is AAGVIQSPRHLIKEKRETATLKCYPIPRHDTVYWYQQGPGQDPQFLISFYEKMQSDKGSIPDRFSAQQFSDYHSELNMSSLELGDSALYFCASSPGAGQETQYFGPGTRLLVL.